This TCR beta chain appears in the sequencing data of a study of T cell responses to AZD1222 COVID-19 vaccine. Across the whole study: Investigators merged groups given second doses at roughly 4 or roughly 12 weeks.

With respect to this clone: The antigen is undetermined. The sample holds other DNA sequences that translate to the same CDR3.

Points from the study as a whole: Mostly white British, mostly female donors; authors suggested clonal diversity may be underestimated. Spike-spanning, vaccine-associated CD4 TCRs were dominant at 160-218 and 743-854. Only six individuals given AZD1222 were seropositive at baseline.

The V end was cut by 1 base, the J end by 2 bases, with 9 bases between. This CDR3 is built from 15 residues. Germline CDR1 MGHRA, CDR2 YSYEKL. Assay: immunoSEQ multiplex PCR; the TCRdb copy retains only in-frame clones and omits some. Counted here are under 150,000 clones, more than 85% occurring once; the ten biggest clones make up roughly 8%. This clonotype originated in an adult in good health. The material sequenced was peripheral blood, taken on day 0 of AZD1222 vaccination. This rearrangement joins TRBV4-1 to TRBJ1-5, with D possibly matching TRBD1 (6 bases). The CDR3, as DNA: TGCGCCAGCAGCCAAGGATCAGGGGGCAATCAGCCCCAGCATTTT. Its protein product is CASSQGSGGNQPQHF.